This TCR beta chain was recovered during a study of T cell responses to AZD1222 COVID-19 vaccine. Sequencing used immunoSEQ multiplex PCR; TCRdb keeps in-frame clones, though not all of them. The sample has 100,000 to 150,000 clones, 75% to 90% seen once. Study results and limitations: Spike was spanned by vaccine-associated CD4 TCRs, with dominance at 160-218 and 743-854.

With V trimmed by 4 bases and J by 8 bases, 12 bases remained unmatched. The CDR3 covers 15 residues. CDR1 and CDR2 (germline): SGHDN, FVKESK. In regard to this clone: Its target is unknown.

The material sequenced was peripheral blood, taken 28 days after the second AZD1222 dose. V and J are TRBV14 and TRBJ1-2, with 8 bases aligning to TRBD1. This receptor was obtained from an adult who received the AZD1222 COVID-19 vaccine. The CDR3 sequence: CASSRRQGLGEGYTF. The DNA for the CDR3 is TGTGCCAGCAGCCGACGACAGGGGTTGGGAGAAGGCTACACCTTC.